Below, 32 T cell receptor beta chains from the same sample are listed, as sequenced in a study of blood T cell repertoires in COVID-19. The protocol was immunoSEQ multiplex PCR, while the TCRdb copy is restricted to in-frame clones and leaves out a portion. The sample holds 240,000 or so clones, 85% to 90% seen once. Sequencing used PBMCs or T cells enriched from blood (not recorded which). All receptors come from a man aged 50 to 60 who had been exposed to COVID-19.

The genes are TRBV5-1 and TRBJ2-5; 11 bases are shared with TRBD1. The CDR3 contains 16 residues. The junction had 7 bases not matched to a gene; V was cut back by 2 bases and J by 4 bases. Germline values: CDR1 SGHRS, CDR2 YFSETQ. The CDR3 bases are TGCGCCAGCAGCTTAACCGGGACAGGGGGTAGAGAGACCCAGTACTTC. Translated, it gives CASSLTGTGGRETQYF.

The V call is TRBV11-1, the J call TRBJ2-3; D remains ambiguous. V was pared by 0 bases and J by 6 bases, with 4 bases between. The CDR3 sequence is 12 residues long. Germline V gene sequence: CDR1 SGHAT, CDR2 FQDESV (reference sequence). CDR3: CASSLAADTQYF. The CDR3 DNA reads TGTGCCAGCAGCTTAGCCGCGGATACGCAGTATTTT.

This chain uses TRBV14 with TRBJ1-3; D gene ambiguous. Trimming left V 3 bases short and J 0 bases short, with 9 bases between. This CDR3 spans 15 amino acids. Germline CDR1 SGHDN, CDR2 FVKESK. Here the CDR3 DNA reads TGTGCCAGCAGCCATAAGGCGGACTCTGGAAACACCATATATTTT. This sequence encodes CASSHKADSGNTIYF.

The chain carries TRBV10-2 and TRBJ1-5, with no clear D. The germline V gene has CDR1 WSHSY and CDR2 SAAADI. The CDR3 has 13 residues. Deletions cut 6 bases from V and 5 bases from J, with 11 bases between. The CDR3 loop is CASSPGYDQPQHF. In DNA form, the CDR3 reads TGCGCCAGCAGCCCGGGGTACGATCAGCCCCAGCATTTT.

This chain joins TRBV4-1 and TRBJ1-5; 8 nucleotides align to TRBD1. Germline V gene data show CDR1 as MGHRA and CDR2 as YSYEKL. J was trimmed by 4 bases and V by 2 bases; bases with no gene match: 4. There are 15 residues in the CDR3. CDR3 nucleotide sequence: TGCGCCAGCAGCCAAACAGACAGGGGAAATCAGCCCCAGCATTTT. Residues: CASSQTDRGNQPQHF.

V and J are TRBV6-5 and TRBJ2-2; TRBD1 is a possible D gene (5 bases). The CDR3 contains 15 residues. V shed 6 bases and J shed 5 bases, with 16 bases lying between them. Germline CDR1 and CDR2: MNHEY and SVGAGI. Here the CDR3 DNA reads TGTGCCAGCAGCCGCAGGGTCCTAGGGACCGGGGAGCTGTTTTTT. This gives the protein CASSRRVLGTGELFF.

The chain has TRBV27 and TRBJ1-1; D perhaps matches TRBD1 (5 bases). Between the trimmed V and J ends, which lost 4 bases and 11 bases, there was a span of 20 bases. The CDR3 contains 14 residues. The germline gives CDR1 MNHEY, CDR2 SMNVEV (reference sequence). The CDR3 protein is CASSSPSTVPEAFF. In nucleotides, the CDR3 is TGTGCCAGCAGTTCCCCCTCGACAGTCCCAGAGGCTTTCTTT.

V gene TRBV6-4 combines with J gene TRBJ1-1; a weak D match, TRBD1 (5 bases). V dropped 7 bases and J dropped 1 base, with 10 bases sitting between them. This CDR3 is 13 amino acids long. CDR1 is MRHNA, CDR2 SNTAGT, per germline. The DNA for the CDR3 is TGTGCCAGCATTGTTACAGGGAACACTGAAGCTTTCTTT. It encodes CASIVTGNTEAFF.

The V and J genes are TRBV5-5 and TRBJ1-5; TRBD1 agrees at 7 bases. CDR3 length: 14 residues. Germline assignment: CDR1 SGHKS and CDR2 YYEKEE (reference sequence). Trimming removed 4 bases from V and 2 bases from J; junction bases left unmatched: 3. The DNA for the CDR3 is TGTGCCAGCAGCCCCGGGACAGGCAATCAGCCCCAGCATTTT. Amino acids: CASSPGTGNQPQHF. Full variable domain (outside the CDR3, taken from reference TRBV5-5 and TRBJ1-5): DAGVTQSPTHLIKTRGQQVTLRCSPISGHKSVSWYQQVLGQGPQFIFQYYEKEERGRGNFPDRFSARQFPNYSSELNVNALLLGDSALYLCASSPGTGNQPQHFGDGTRLSIL.

CDR3 nucleotides: TGCGCCAGCAGCGAAGGGACAGCCATTTATAATTCACCCCTCCACTTT. It yields the protein CASSEGTAIYNSPLHF. The rearrangement links TRBV5-1 to TRBJ1-6, with 7 bases that match TRBD1. The CDR3 extends over 16 amino acids. V shed 4 bases and J 4 bases; nucleotides not matched to a gene: 8. Germline V gene data show CDR1 as SGHRS and CDR2 as YFSETQ.

The rearrangement links TRBV19 to TRBJ1-2; 9 bases agree with TRBD1. The CDR3 consists of 13 residues. The junction had 8 bases not matched to a gene; V was cut back by 8 bases and J by 7 bases. Germline V gives CDR1 LNHDA, CDR2 SQIVND (reference sequence). CDR3 coding DNA: TGTGCCAGTTCTTCGACAGGGGGAGTTGGCTACACCTTC. Translated: CASSSTGGVGYTF. Complete variable domain (other parts from reference TRBV19 and TRBJ1-2): DGGITQSPKYLFRKEGQNVTLSCEQNLNHDAMYWYRQDPGQGLRLIYYSQIVNDFQKGDIAEGYSVSREKKESFPLTVTSAQKNPTAFYLCASSSTGGVGYTFGSGTRLTVV.

This chain connects TRBV7-9 to TRBJ1-4, with D uncertain. The germline gives CDR1 SEHNR, CDR2 FQNEAQ (reference sequence). The CDR3 is made up of 15 amino acids. Trimming left V 2 bases short and J 0 bases short, with 7 bases between. The DNA for the CDR3 is TGTGCCAGCAGCTTATCTAGGACAACTAATGAAAAACTGTTTTTT. Translation: CASSLSRTTNEKLFF.

The chain uses TRBV2 and TRBJ2-7, with TRBD1 identical over 7 bases. This CDR3 is 14 amino acids long. Trimming took 6 bases from V and 0 from J; bases not matched to a gene: 5. The germline CDR1 and CDR2 sequences are SNHLY and FYNNEI. CDR3 DNA: TGTGCCAGCAGGCAGACAGGGAGCTCCTACGAGCAGTACGTC. It encodes CASRQTGSSYEQYV.

V usage is TRBV5-5 and J usage is TRBJ2-5; D call uncertain. The germline V and J ends were trimmed by 0 bases and 10 bases, with 10 bases remaining between them. CDR1 and CDR2 from the germline V gene are SGHKS and YYEKEE (reference sequence). The CDR3 loop spans 12 amino acids. In DNA, the CDR3 is TGTGCCAGCAGCTTGGCTAGTGGATTCCAGTACTTC. It specifies CASSLASGFQYF. Based on the CDR3 plus reference TRBV5-5 and TRBJ2-5, the full variable domain is DAGVTQSPTHLIKTRGQQVTLRCSPISGHKSVSWYQQVLGQGPQFIFQYYEKEERGRGNFPDRFSARQFPNYSSELNVNALLLGDSALYLCASSLASGFQYFGPGTRLLVL.

The J gene is TRBJ1-6, the V gene TRBV5-1; D unresolved. The CDR3 is 14 residues long. The ends were cut back, 1 base at V and 9 bases at J, with 11 bases in the middle. Germline V CDR1 and CDR2: SGHRS, YFSETQ. This chain's CDR3 is CASSLSGEGSPLHF. In nucleotides, the CDR3 is TGCGCCAGCAGCTTGAGCGGGGAGGGTTCACCCCTCCACTTT.

The V gene is TRBV6-5, the J gene TRBJ1-2, with TRBD1 as a possible D gene (6 bases). The CDR3 has 15 residues. Germline CDR1 reads MNHEY; CDR2 reads SVGAGI. V dropped 3 bases and J dropped 8 bases, with 19 bases sitting between them. The CDR3 spells CASSYRRGATDGYTF. The CDR3 bases are TGTGCCAGCAGTTATCGGCGGGGGGCCACTGACGGCTACACCTTC.

This chain links TRBV6-5 with TRBJ1-6; D is possibly TRBD1 (6 bases). V dropped 8 bases and J dropped 5 bases, with 16 bases sitting between them. Per the germline V gene, CDR1 is MNHEY and CDR2 is SVGAGI. The CDR3 consists of 15 residues. This chain's CDR3 is CASGTGLPDNSPLHF. The CDR3 DNA sequence: TGTGCCAGCGGCACAGGGCTCCCGGATAATTCACCCCTCCACTTT.

The chain uses TRBV6-5 and TRBJ1-6; D ambiguous. The length of the CDR3 is 16 residues. V lost 0 bases and J 0 bases, leaving 6 bases between the germline ends. Germline CDR1 is MNHEY and CDR2 is SVGAGI. CDR3 residues: CASSYSVSSYNSPLHF. The CDR3 nucleotides read TGTGCCAGCAGTTACTCGGTTAGCTCCTATAATTCACCCCTCCACTTT.

The chain employs TRBV3-1 (or the pseudogene TRBV3-2) and TRBJ1-5; D unresolved. The CDR3 is 13 amino acids. Germline values: CDR1 LGHDT, CDR2 YNNKEL (reference sequence). Between the trimmed V and J ends, which lost 1 base and 7 bases, there was a span of 8 bases. The CDR3 here is CASSQVPGQPQHF. The CDR3 nucleotides read TGTGCCAGCAGCCAAGTCCCAGGCCAGCCCCAGCATTTT.

The chain couples TRBV7-2 to TRBJ2-1, with 13 bases aligning to TRBD2. CDR1 and CDR2 (germline): SGHTA, FQGNSA. The CDR3 runs 17 residues. V trimming: 5 bases; J trimming: 3 bases; junction bases outside the gene matches: 7. The CDR3 sequence: CASSGTLAGGYYNEQFF. The DNA for the CDR3 is TGTGCCAGCAGCGGAACACTAGCGGGAGGGTACTACAATGAGCAGTTCTTC.

The rearrangement uses TRBV29-1 and TRBJ1-2; TRBD1 is a possible D gene (5 bases). The CDR3 consists of 11 residues. Deletions cut 4 bases from V and 5 bases from J, with 8 bases between. Per the germline V gene, CDR1 is SQVTM and CDR2 is ANQGSEA. CDR3 sequence (DNA): TGCAGCGTTGGGCAGGGATATGGCTACACCTTC. Translation: CSVGQGYGYTF.

The V call is TRBV5-1, the J call TRBJ1-1; D is possibly TRBD1 (5 bases). The germline V and J ends were trimmed by 0 bases and 9 bases, with 12 bases remaining between them. Germline-derived CDR1 and CDR2 are SGHRS and YFSETQ. The CDR3 consists of 13 residues. The CDR3, as DNA: TGCGCCAGCAGCTTGGTTGGGGGGGAACAAGCTTTCTTT. Translating gives CASSLVGGEQAFF.

This clone is a singleton in its sample. V is TRBV28 and J is TRBJ1-2; 9 positions match TRBD1. Per germline, CDR1 MDHEN and CDR2 SYDVKM. V shed 0 bases and J 7 bases; nucleotides not matched to a gene: 0. This CDR3 has 13 amino acids. This CDR3 reads CASSLWDRGGYTF. The CDR3 coding sequence is TGTGCCAGCAGTTTATGGGACAGGGGTGGCTACACCTTC.

The genes are TRBV21-1 and TRBJ2-1; the D segment call TRBD1 is taken from the table without a DNA check. TRBV21-1 is designated a pseudogene. The CDR3 has 16 amino acids. Here the CDR3 reads CASSKPHRALYNEQFF. The DNA of the CDR3 is TGTGCCAGCAGCAAACCCCACAGGGCCCTTTACAATGAGCAGTTCTTC.

This clone is a singleton in its sample. The chain has TRBV7-9 and TRBJ1-2; no definite D call. The CDR3 extends over 9 amino acids. Germline V lookup: CDR1 SEHNR, CDR2 FQNEAQ (reference sequence). V was pared by 5 bases and J by 10 bases, with 5 bases between. The CDR3 loop is CASSTDYTF. Here the CDR3 DNA reads TGTGCCAGCAGCACAGACTACACCTTC.

This chain joins TRBV5-1 and TRBJ1-1, with D possibly being TRBD1 (6 bases). Germline V CDR1 and CDR2: SGHRS, YFSETQ. The V end was cut by 6 bases, the J end by 5 bases, with 23 bases between. This CDR3 region has 16 residues. CDR3 region: CASKSFPQGLETEAFF. The CDR3 bases are TGCGCCAGCAAATCTTTTCCTCAGGGGTTGGAAACTGAAGCTTTCTTT.

The rearrangement joins TRBV30 to TRBJ2-7, with 7 bases matching TRBD1. V lost 2 bases to trimming and J lost 1 base; unmatched junction nucleotides: 8. CDR1 and CDR2 (germline): GTSNPN, SVGIG (reference sequence). There are 15 residues in the CDR3. In DNA, the CDR3 is TGTGCCTGGAGTCCGCCGGACAGGACTTCCTACGAGCAGTACGTC. This codes for CAWSPPDRTSYEQYV.

This rearrangement joins TRBV30 to TRBJ2-1; 16 bases are shared with TRBD2. Germline trimming cut 2 bases from V and 9 bases from J; bases unmatched to any gene: 4. Germline CDR1 reads GTSNPN; CDR2 reads SVGIG (reference sequence). The CDR3 is made up of 15 amino acids. The CDR3 DNA follows: TGTGCCTGGAGTTCGGGACTAGCGGGAGGGTTTGAGCAGTTCTTC. The encoded protein is CAWSSGLAGGFEQFF.

The V and J genes are TRBV2 and TRBJ1-6; 10 bases are shared with TRBD1. The CDR3 is 12 residues long. Looked up from germline, CDR1 is SNHLY and CDR2 is FYNNEI. Trimming took 8 bases from V and 16 from J; bases not matched to a gene: 8. CDR3 bases: TGTGCCAGCGGGGGGTGGACAGGGGGACTCCACTTT. The encoded protein is CASGGWTGGLHF.

The rearrangement links TRBV2 to TRBJ1-1; 8 bases are a match to TRBD1. V lost 2 bases and J lost 3; bases outside the gene matches: 5. Germline lookup yields CDR1 SNHLY and CDR2 FYNNEI. The CDR3 covers 15 residues. CDR3 in DNA: TGTGCCAGCAGTGAAAGACAGGGGTGGGACACTGAAGCTTTCTTT. It specifies CASSERQGWDTEAFF.

V gene TRBV2 combines with J gene TRBJ1-4; 7 positions match TRBD1. Germline-derived CDR1 and CDR2 are SNHLY and FYNNEI. The CDR3 covers 14 residues. V was pared by 6 bases and J by 8 bases, with 9 bases of the junction left unmatched. CDR3 nucleotides: TGTGCCAGCAGAAGGGACAGCCCTCGGGAAAAACTGTTTTTT. Amino acid sequence: CASRRDSPREKLFF.

This clone was counted once. This chain links TRBV29-1 with TRBJ2-3; no definite D call. CDR3 length: 12 amino acids. V was trimmed by 8 bases and J by 5 bases, leaving 14 bases between them. Germline V gene lookup returns CDR1 SQVTM and CDR2 ANQGSEA. Here the CDR3 reads CSYLFYGDTQYF. The CDR3, as DNA: TGCAGCTATCTCTTTTACGGAGATACGCAGTATTTT.